The clone carrying this T cell receptor beta chain appeared a single time. Its target is unknown. Produced via immunoSEQ multiplex PCR; TCRdb's table is partial and in-frame only. The sample consists of around 37,000 clones, roughly two thirds of them appearing once. The sample belongs to a study of radiotherapy plus CTLA-4 blockade in lung cancer. The length of the CDR3 is 14 residues. V dropped 6 bases and J dropped 2 bases, with 11 bases sitting between them. In germline, CDR1 is MNHEY, CDR2 SVGAGI. Study results and caveats: Subsequent to radiotherapy plus ipilimumab, tumor-derived TCR clones underwent expansion in blood.

The material was peripheral blood, obtained from a patient treated with radiotherapy plus ipilimumab. The clonotype comes from a human donor with non-small cell lung cancer who had stable disease on radiotherapy plus ipilimumab. The rearrangement uses TRBV6-5 and TRBJ1-5; the D is unclear. The CDR3 is CASSSLRGNQPQHF. CDR3 DNA: TGTGCCAGCAGCAGCCTCCGGGGCAATCAGCCCCAGCATTTT.